The clone carrying this TCR beta chain appeared a few times. Its antigen is as yet unknown. The data originate from a study of blood T cells in healthy people across ages. The V and J ends lost 4 bases and 8 bases, in that order; junction bases with no gene match: 10. The CDR3 extends over 16 amino acids. Germline assignment: CDR1 KGHDR and CDR2 SFDVKD. For the second PCR, which ran for about 7 to 12 cycles, a sample-barcoded 5' primer and a J-beta primer mix were used. A single record per CDR3 protein comes from TCRdb applying MiXCR to the 5' RACE reads. This table holds roughly 680,000 distinct CDR3 sequences, around a fifth found once. General observations from the study: Per million T cells, TCR beta diversity dropped about linearly as age rose.

Sequenced: blood. The receptor's source is a man in his 70s in good health. The V gene is TRBV24-1, the J gene TRBJ2-1; TRBD2 matches 10 bases. The CDR3 loop is CATSDRTSGWEDEQFF. CDR3 sequence (DNA): TGTGCCACCAGTGACCGGACTAGCGGATGGGAGGATGAGCAGTTCTTC.